These 3 T cell receptor beta chains share one sample of origin, sequenced in a study of shared clonotypes between healthy human individuals. Libraries were prepared by immunoSEQ multiplex PCR; TCRdb keeps only in-frame clonotypes and omits some of them. Counted here are 2.3 million or so clones, approximately 95% occurring once; the ten biggest clones make up under 0.45%. The sample comprised naive CD4+ T cells from PBMCs. As for subset: CD45RA+ positively selected. These receptor sequences come from a man between 18 and 29 years old in good health. Some clones in this sample may be carry-over from other donors' samples.

Concerning this clone itself: This CDR3 is also generated by other DNA sequences in the sample. The chain recombines TRBV5-1 with TRBJ2-1, with 9 bases lining up with TRBD2. V was clipped by 3 bases and J by 4 bases; unmatched bases: 5. Germline V gene lookup returns CDR1 SGHRS and CDR2 YFSETQ. The CDR3 has 15 amino acids. The CDR3 loop is CASSSIAGAYNEQFF. CDR3 sequence (DNA): TGCGCCAGCAGCTCGATAGCGGGGGCTTACAATGAGCAGTTCTTC.

The chain recombines TRBV6-5 with TRBJ1-4; perhaps TRBD1 as D (6 bases). Germline assignment: CDR1 MNHEY and CDR2 SVGAGI. V was clipped by 6 bases and J by 8 bases, with 19 bases between them. This CDR3 comprises 15 residues. This chain's CDR3 is CASSTRGGGREKLFF. DNA for the CDR3: TGTGCCAGCAGCACCCGAGGCGGGGGCAGGGAAAAACTGTTTTTT.

The J gene is TRBJ2-5, the V gene TRBV5-4; a possible D gene is TRBD1 (6 bases). This CDR3 region has 15 residues. V was cut by 4 bases and J by 6 bases, with 19 bases left in between. Germline V gene sequence: CDR1 SGHNT, CDR2 YYREEE (reference sequence). The CDR3 spells CASSQNVPGQQTQYF. For the CDR3, the DNA is TGTGCCAGCAGCCAAAATGTCCCGGGACAACAGACCCAGTACTTC.